This T cell receptor (beta chain) was obtained from a study of blood T cell repertoires in COVID-19. Looking at the study overall: From the United States, Italy and Spain came samples of acute and convalescent COVID-19. T cells, B-cell-depleted T cells, or PBMCs provided the cDNA or gDNA that served as material.

Original methodology: Reference gene primers were amplified, and this amplification served to estimate nucleated cell counts. Repertoires were generated with immunoSEQ multiplex PCR, while TCRdb's copy carries only in-frame clones and drops some. The V and J calls and clone size are taken from that table; D and trimming were inferred from the DNA. Among 220,000 or so clones listed, 82% were seen once. Concerning this clone: One junction end does not reproduce the germline sequence, and a read error may be involved.

Sequencing input: peripheral blood. The source of this sequence is an elderly woman with acute or convalescent COVID-19.

In DNA, the CDR3 is TGTGCTAGCAGCTTAGGCGGGGGTGCCTACGAGCAGTACTTC. Translating it yields CASSLGGGAYEQYF. This sequence joins TRBV7-7 and TRBJ2-7; 7 positions agree with TRBD2. The CDR3 loop spans 14 amino acids. From germline, CDR1 is SSHAT and CDR2 FNYEAQ (reference sequence).